The 12 T cell receptor beta chains below come from one sample, sequenced in a study of response to subunit inactivated influenza vaccine. TCRdb re-analysed the RT-PCR reads in MiXCR, keeping a single row per CDR3 protein. The sample lists around 300,000 distinct CDR3 sequences, approximately 20% occurring once. The material was PBMCs from blood, obtained around 22 months after vaccination. These receptors originate from a man in his fifties or sixties who received an inactivated influenza vaccine.

A few counts support this clonotype. The chain is built from TRBV13 and TRBJ1-2; 7 bases line up with TRBD1. The CDR3 spans 16 residues. Germline V gives CDR1 PRHDT, CDR2 FYEKMQ (reference sequence). After removal of 4 bases from V and 5 bases from J, the junction contained 13 bases not matched to a gene. The CDR3 DNA sequence: TGTGCCAGCAGCTCGGGACAGCCGACGACAAGTTATGGCTACACCTTC. Its translation: CASSSGQPTTSYGYTF.

The table lists this clonotype with many counts. The chain links TRBV15 to TRBJ2-7, with 9 bases that match TRBD1. CDR1 and CDR2 (germline): LNHNV, YYDKDF (reference sequence). The CDR3 sequence is 12 residues long. Losses at the gene ends were 5 bases for V and 6 bases for J; bases not matched to a gene: 2. CDR3 protein: CATSATGGEQYF. The CDR3 nucleotides read TGTGCCACCAGCGCGACAGGGGGCGAGCAGTACTTC. Drawing the rest from reference TRBV15 and TRBJ2-7, the complete variable domain is DAMVIQNPRYQVTQFGKPVTLSCSQTLNHNVMYWYQQKSSQAPKLLFHYYDKDFNNEADTPDNFQSRRPNTSFCFLDIRSPGLGDTAMYLCATSATGGEQYFGPGTRLTVT.

The J gene is TRBJ2-3, the V gene TRBV7-6; 10 bases match TRBD2. Germline V CDR1 and CDR2: SGHVS, FNYEAQ. Unmatched junction bases numbered 5, after V lost 6 bases and J lost 5 bases. The CDR3 totals 14 residues. The CDR3 loop reads CASRSGGGGDTQYF. The CDR3 region has the DNA TGTGCCAGCAGAAGCGGGGGGGGCGGAGATACGCAGTATTTT.

The chain recombines TRBV29-1 with TRBJ1-2, with 7 nucleotides matching TRBD1. In germline, CDR1 is SQVTM, CDR2 ANQGSEA. The length of the CDR3 is 14 residues. V trimming: 6 bases; J trimming: 2 bases; junction bases outside the gene matches: 9. For the CDR3, the DNA is TGCAGCGTCAACTTGGGACAGTTGAACTATGGCTACACCTTC. Amino acids: CSVNLGQLNYGYTF.

This clonotype has only a few counts. The chain carries TRBV9 and TRBJ2-1; TRBD2 matches 8 bases. CDR1 SGDLS and CDR2 YYNGEE come from the germline V gene. J lost 3 bases, V lost 3 bases, and 5 bases had no gene match. This CDR3 is built from 15 residues. CDR3 DNA sequence: TGTGCCAGCAGCGAGGGACTAGAGTACTACAATGAGCAGTTCTTC. It encodes CASSEGLEYYNEQFF. Supplemented by reference TRBV9 and TRBJ2-1, the full variable domain reads DSGVTQTPKHLITATGQRVTLRCSPRSGDLSVYWYQQSLDQGLQFLIQYYNGEERAKGNILERFSAQQFPDLHSELNLSSLELGDSALYFCASSEGLEYYNEQFFGPGTRLTVL.

V is TRBV20-1 and J is TRBJ2-7; 9 bases line up with TRBD2. The CDR3 has 15 amino acids. The J segment lost 1 base and the V segment lost 1 base, leaving 5 bases of the junction unmatched. The germline V gene encodes CDR1 DFQATT and CDR2 SNEGSKA (reference sequence). CDR3 in amino acids: CSARGSLAGSYEQYF. The CDR3 DNA is TGCAGTGCTAGAGGCAGCCTAGCGGGGTCCTACGAGCAGTACTTC.

This rearrangement joins TRBV10-2 to TRBJ1-4; no reliable D call. This CDR3 region has 13 residues. Trimming shortened V by 3 bases and J by 5 bases, and 7 bases separated the two germline ends. Germline V lookup: CDR1 WSHSY, CDR2 SAAADI. In DNA form, the CDR3 reads TGCGCCAGCAGTGACCAGGAGAATGAAAAACTGTTTTTT. This translates into CASSDQENEKLFF.

The chain couples TRBV5-6 to TRBJ1-1; 10 positions agree with TRBD1. The CDR3 sequence is 14 residues long. Germline CDR1 reads SGHDT; CDR2 reads YYEEEE. Losses at the gene ends were 4 bases for V and 7 bases for J; bases not matched to a gene: 7. The CDR3 region is CASSIGTGANEAFF. CDR3 in DNA: TGTGCCAGCAGCATAGGGACAGGGGCCAATGAAGCTTTCTTT.

There are a few counts of this clonotype. This chain uses TRBV28 with TRBJ1-5, with TRBD1 as a possible D gene (6 bases). This CDR3 region has 10 residues. Germline V gives CDR1 MDHEN, CDR2 SYDVKM. Trimming removed 7 bases at V and 8 bases at J, with 6 bases between. The chain's CDR3 is CASNREPQHF. The CDR3 DNA follows: TGTGCCAGCAACAGGGAGCCCCAGCATTTT.

The gene calls are TRBV29-1 and TRBJ2-7, with TRBD2 identical over 7 bases. V gave up 1 base and J gave up 4 bases; unmatched junction bases: 4. The CDR3 length is 13 residues. The germline V gene encodes CDR1 SQVTM and CDR2 ANQGSEA. In DNA form, the CDR3 reads TGCAGCGTTGAAGGGAGGGAGGGGTACGAGCAGTACTTC. Amino acids: CSVEGREGYEQYF.

The chain couples TRBV12-3 or TRBV12-4 to TRBJ1-4; D not resolved. The CDR3 spans 11 residues. The germline V and J ends were trimmed by 4 bases and 13 bases, with 10 bases remaining between them. The CDR3 here is CASSSGRVLFF. The CDR3 nucleotides read TGTGCCAGCAGTTCCGGACGGGTACTGTTTTTT.

The gene calls are TRBV6-2 or TRBV6-3 and TRBJ2-7; 7 bases match TRBD1. The CDR3 extends over 15 amino acids. V lost 5 bases and J lost 2; bases outside the gene matches: 9. Germline assignment: CDR1 MNHEY and CDR2 SVGEGT. This CDR3 reads CASSPLLTGTYEQYF. The CDR3 DNA sequence: TGTGCCAGCAGTCCCCTCCTGACAGGGACCTACGAGCAGTACTTC.